A selection of T cell receptor beta chains follows, all from one sample in a study of T-cell reconstitution after alpha-beta-depleted transplantation in children. TCRdb reanalysed the PCR reads using MiXCR and keeps one entry per CDR3 protein. The sample holds just under 150,000 distinct CDR3 sequences; around 8.5% are singletons and the top ten take 15% to 20%. The specimen comprised PBMCs, mostly from graft donor cells, sampled 180 days after TCRalphabeta/CD19-depleted stem cell transplant. The receptors stem from a female patient aged 2 to 10 who had a stem cell transplant for congenital amegakaryocytic thrombocytopenia, so the T cells may come from the graft donor. Both conserved end residues are part of each CDR3. D genes are given only for firm matches. Clone size appears in some rows only: once, few, many, or a class for an expanded clone.

d_call	v_call	j_call	clone_size	cdr3_aa	cdr3_nt
.	TRBV6-2/TRBV6-3	TRBJ2-7	.	CASRETPAYEQYF	TGTGCCAGCAGAGAGACACCAGCCTACGAGCAGTACTTC
.	TRBV4-1	TRBJ2-4	few	CASSQTSKSSNIQYF	TGCGCCAGCAGCCAAACTAGCAAGTCGAGTAACATTCAGTACTTC
.	TRBV28	TRBJ2-7	many	CASSQTKYYEQYF	TGTGCCAGCAGTCAAACTAAGTACTACGAGCAGTACTTC
TRBD2	TRBV5-1	TRBJ2-3	many	CASSRTSGDTDTQYF	TGCGCCAGCAGCAGGACTAGCGGGGACACAGATACGCAGTATTTT
.	TRBV14	TRBJ1-6	many	CASSQGVSSSYNSPLHF	TGTGCCAGCAGCCAGGGAGTATCGAGCTCCTATAATTCACCCCTCCACTTT
.	TRBV9	TRBJ1-5	many	CAPGGCNQPQHF	TGTGCCCCCGGGGGATGCAATCAGCCCCAGCATTTT
.	TRBV7-6	TRBJ2-3	many	CASSTRADTQYF	TGTGCCAGCAGCACCCGGGCAGATACGCAGTATTTT
.	TRBV5-1	TRBJ2-6	.	CASTGESGANGLTF	TGCGCCAGTACGGGAGAATCTGGGGCCAACGGCCTGACTTTC
TRBD2	TRBV20-1	TRBJ2-3	many	CSVASGRSTDTQYF	TGCAGTGTTGCTAGCGGGAGAAGCACAGATACGCAGTATTTT
.	TRBV11-2	TRBJ2-7	.	CASSGTKVSYEQYF	TGTGCCAGCAGCGGGACAAAAGTCTCCTACGAGCAGTACTTC
.	TRBV20-1	TRBJ1-2	many	CSAPSTGSSAGYTF	TGCAGTGCCCCCAGTACAGGGAGCTCTGCGGGCTACACCTTC
.	TRBV20-1	TRBJ1-5	many	CSASEGDPKPQHF	TGCAGTGCTAGTGAGGGCGACCCCAAGCCCCAGCATTTT
.	TRBV7-9	TRBJ1-1	many	CASSDRGSTEAFF	TGTGCCAGCAGCGACCGGGGCAGCACTGAAGCTTTCTTT
TRBD1	TRBV28	TRBJ2-6	medium-sized	CASRFPGTGVTGANVLTF	TGTGCCAGCCGTTTTCCCGGGACAGGGGTAACTGGGGCCAACGTCCTGACTTTC
.	TRBV6-1	TRBJ2-7	few	CASTRTSTYEQYF	TGTGCCAGCACTCGAACCAGCACCTACGAGCAGTACTTC
TRBD2	TRBV20-1	TRBJ2-5	many	CSPGLADLETQYF	TGCAGCCCGGGACTAGCGGACCTCGAGACCCAGTACTTC
.	TRBV20-1	TRBJ2-7	many	CSAYTGQVQYF	TGCAGTGCTTATACGGGACAAGTCCAGTACTTC
.	TRBV12-3/TRBV12-4	TRBJ2-5	many	CASSPRAFKGETQYF	TGTGCCAGCAGTCCCCGGGCCTTTAAGGGGGAGACCCAGTACTTC
TRBD1	TRBV4-1	TRBJ2-2	few	CASSQVGPGQGAASGELFF	TGCGCCAGCAGCCAAGTGGGGCCGGGACAGGGGGCCGCGTCCGGGGAGCTGTTTTTT
TRBD2	TRBV12-3/TRBV12-4	TRBJ2-3	many	CASSSGMITDTQYF	TGTGCCAGCAGTAGCGGGATGATCACAGATACGCAGTATTTT
.	TRBV6-5	TRBJ2-1	few	CASSSAEISYNEQFF	TGTGCCAGCAGTTCAGCTGAGATCTCCTACAATGAGCAGTTCTTC
TRBD2	TRBV7-2	TRBJ2-1	.	CASTLAGTSSYNEQFF	TGTGCCAGCACCCTCGCCGGGACTAGCAGCTACAATGAGCAGTTCTTC
TRBD2	TRBV11-2	TRBJ2-2	many	CASSTTGGTSGGVRNTGELFF	TGTGCCAGCAGCACAACCGGCGGGACTAGCGGGGGGGTTAGGAACACCGGGGAGCTGTTTTTT
.	TRBV20-1	TRBJ2-7	many	CSASWGPSYEQYF	TGCAGTGCTAGTTGGGGGCCCTCCTACGAGCAGTACTTC
TRBD1	TRBV28	TRBJ1-3	.	CASSLIGTGGNTIYF	TGTGCCAGCAGTTTAATCGGGACAGGGGGAAACACCATATATTTT
.	TRBV2	TRBJ2-7	many	CASSVALTAGEQYF	TGTGCCAGCAGTGTGGCACTGACCGCCGGCGAGCAGTACTTC